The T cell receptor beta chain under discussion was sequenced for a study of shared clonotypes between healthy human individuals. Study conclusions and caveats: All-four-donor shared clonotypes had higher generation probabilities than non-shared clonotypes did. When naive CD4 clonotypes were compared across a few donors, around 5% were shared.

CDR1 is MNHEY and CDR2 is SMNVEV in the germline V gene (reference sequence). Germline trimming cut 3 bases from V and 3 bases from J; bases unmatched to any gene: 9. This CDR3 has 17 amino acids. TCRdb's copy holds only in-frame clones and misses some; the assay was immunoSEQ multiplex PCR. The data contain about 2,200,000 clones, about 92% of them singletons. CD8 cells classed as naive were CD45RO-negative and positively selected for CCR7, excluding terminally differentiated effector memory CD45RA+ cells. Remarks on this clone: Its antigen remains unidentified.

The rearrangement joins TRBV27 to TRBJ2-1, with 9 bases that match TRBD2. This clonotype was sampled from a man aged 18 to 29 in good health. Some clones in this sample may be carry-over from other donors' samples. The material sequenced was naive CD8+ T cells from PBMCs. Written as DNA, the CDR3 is TGTGCCAGCAGTTTGACTAGCGGATATACTAACTACAATGAGCAGTTCTTC. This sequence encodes CASSLTSGYTNYNEQFF.